The 9 T cell receptor beta chains reported below all come from one sample, sequenced in a study of response to subunit inactivated influenza vaccine. TCRdb independently ran MiXCR on the RT-PCR reads; one entry per CDR3 protein. Counted here are about 650,000 distinct CDR3 sequences, about 14% occurring once; the ten biggest clones make up 7.6%. The specimen was PBMCs from blood, collected 14 to 15 days before vaccination. These receptors were collected from a man aged 45-60 years who received an inactivated influenza vaccine.

This chain links TRBV3-1 with TRBJ2-7; D gene ambiguous. With 8 bases removed from V and 6 bases from J, the gap between germline ends came to 11 bases. The CDR3 is 11 residues long. Germline CDR1 reads LGHDT; CDR2 reads YNNKEL (reference sequence). The CDR3 bases are TGTGCCAGCCAGAATGATGTCGAGCAGTACTTC. This codes for CASQNDVEQYF.

This clonotype has at least ten counts. The gene calls are TRBV6-2 or TRBV6-3 and TRBJ1-2; no clear D gene. This CDR3 has 14 amino acids. Germline V gives CDR1 MNHEY, CDR2 SVGEGT. The V end lost 7 bases, the J end lost 0 bases, and 12 bases lay between the germline ends. The CDR3 nucleotides read TGTGCCAGCAACCGTGGCAGTCCTAACTATGGCTACACCTTC. It is translated as CASNRGSPNYGYTF.

This clonotype was counted ten times or more. V and J are TRBV11-3 and TRBJ2-2, with D hard to call. The V gene lost 0 bases and the J gene lost 3 bases, with 2 bases spanning the gap. Germline V gene data show CDR1 as SGHNT and CDR2 as YENEEA. This CDR3 has 13 residues. In DNA form, the CDR3 reads TGTGCCAGCAGCTTAGATTACACCGGGGAGCTGTTTTTT. Its protein product is CASSLDYTGELFF.

This clonotype has only a few counts. The V call is TRBV4-2, the J call TRBJ2-1, with D tentatively TRBD2 (6 bases). CDR1 and CDR2 from the germline V gene are LGHNA and YNFKEQ. This CDR3 spans 16 amino acids. Trimming pared 2 bases from V and 8 bases from J, leaving 19 bases between. CDR3 in amino acids: CASSQNGGKISDEQFF. CDR3 nucleotides: TGTGCCAGCAGCCAAAACGGGGGAAAAATTAGCGATGAGCAGTTCTTC.

This clonotype came up a few times. This rearrangement joins TRBV7-4 to TRBJ2-7; TRBD1 aligns across 9 bases. V lost 5 bases and J lost 4; bases outside the gene matches: 9. CDR3 length equals 15 residues. Germline loops: CDR1 SGHVT, CDR2 SQSDAQ. Here the CDR3 reads CASSPMTGGDYEQYF. DNA for the CDR3: TGTGCCAGCAGCCCCATGACAGGGGGTGATTACGAGCAGTACTTC.

CDR3: CASSEGLAGTGELFF. Here the CDR3 DNA reads TGTGCCAGCAGTGAGGGACTAGCGGGAACCGGGGAGCTGTTTTTT. This chain links TRBV7-2 with TRBJ2-2; TRBD2 aligns across 13 bases. Germline V CDR1 and CDR2: SGHTA, FQGNSA. The CDR3 contains 15 residues. J gave up 5 bases and V 6 bases, and 3 bases lay outside the gene matches.

The chain carries TRBV7-2 and TRBJ2-3; 7 nucleotides match TRBD2. Germline trimming cut 6 bases from V and 0 bases from J; bases unmatched to any gene: 6. CDR1 and CDR2 from the germline V gene are SGHTA and FQGNSA. The CDR3 extends over 15 amino acids. This CDR3 is CASRAGLPSTDTQYF. Here the CDR3 DNA reads TGTGCCAGCAGAGCGGGACTACCAAGCACAGATACGCAGTATTTT.

As to this clonotype: The CDR3 carries no conserved terminal phenylalanine or tryptophan, so it likely arises from a read error. The rearrangement links TRBV7-9 to TRBJ2-3; 10 nucleotides match TRBD2. This CDR3 has 15 residues. Germline values: CDR1 SEHNR, CDR2 FQNEAQ (reference sequence). The V gene end was trimmed by 5 bases and the J gene end by 6 bases; junction bases not matched to a gene: 8. This CDR3 is CASSIWSGGADTQYL. Written as DNA, the CDR3 is TGTGCCAGCAGCATTTGGAGCGGGGGGGCGGATACGCAGTATTTG.

This clonotype showed up many times. V and J are TRBV3-1 and TRBJ2-3, with D hard to call. The CDR3 runs to 15 residues. V was pared by 4 bases and J by 1 base, with 12 bases between. CDR1 LGHDT and CDR2 YNNKEL come from the germline V gene (reference sequence). CDR3 in amino acids: CASSRRAPGTDTQYF. The CDR3 bases are TGTGCCAGCAGCCGACGAGCACCTGGCACAGATACGCAGTATTTT.